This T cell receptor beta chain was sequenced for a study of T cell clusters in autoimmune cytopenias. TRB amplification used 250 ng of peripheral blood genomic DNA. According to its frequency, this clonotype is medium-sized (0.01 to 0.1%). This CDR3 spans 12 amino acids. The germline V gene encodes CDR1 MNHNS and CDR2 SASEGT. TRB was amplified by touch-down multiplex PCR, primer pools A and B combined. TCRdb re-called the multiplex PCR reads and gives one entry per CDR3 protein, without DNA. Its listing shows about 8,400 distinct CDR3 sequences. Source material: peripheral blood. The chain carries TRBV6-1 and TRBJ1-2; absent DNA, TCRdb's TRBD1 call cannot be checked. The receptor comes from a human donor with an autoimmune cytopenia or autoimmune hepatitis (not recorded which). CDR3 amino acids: CASSEGPFGYTF.